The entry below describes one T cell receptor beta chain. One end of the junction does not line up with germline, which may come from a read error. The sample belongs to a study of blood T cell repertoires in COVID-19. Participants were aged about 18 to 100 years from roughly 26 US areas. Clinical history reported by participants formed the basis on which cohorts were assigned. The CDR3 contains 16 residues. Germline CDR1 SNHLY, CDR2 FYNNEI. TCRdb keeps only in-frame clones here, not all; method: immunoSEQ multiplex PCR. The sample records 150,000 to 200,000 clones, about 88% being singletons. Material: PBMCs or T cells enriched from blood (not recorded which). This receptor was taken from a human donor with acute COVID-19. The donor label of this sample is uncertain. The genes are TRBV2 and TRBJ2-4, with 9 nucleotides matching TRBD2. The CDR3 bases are TGTGCCAGCAGCCCCCCCCGCGGGGGGGCCAATAACATTCAGTACTTC. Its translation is CASSPPRGGANNIQYF.